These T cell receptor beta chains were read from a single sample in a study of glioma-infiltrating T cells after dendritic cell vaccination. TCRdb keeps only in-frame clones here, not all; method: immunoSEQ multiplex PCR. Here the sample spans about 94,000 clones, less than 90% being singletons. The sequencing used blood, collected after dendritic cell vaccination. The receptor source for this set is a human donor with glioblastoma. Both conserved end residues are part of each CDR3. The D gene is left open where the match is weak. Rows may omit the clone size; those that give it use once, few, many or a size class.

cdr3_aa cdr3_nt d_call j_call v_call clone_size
CASSPDRGQVTSGTSYNEQFF TGTGCCAGCAGCCCTGACAGGGGGCAGGTGACTAGCGGGACGTCCTACAATGAGCAGTTCTTC - TRBJ2-1 TRBV14 -
CASSEGSFGGNEQFF TGTGCCAGCAGTGAAGGGAGCTTCGGGGGCAATGAGCAGTTCTTC - TRBJ2-1 TRBV6-1 -
CSVARQGVGKNIQYF TGCAGCGTTGCTAGACAGGGCGTAGGCAAAAACATTCAGTACTTC TRBD1 TRBJ2-4 TRBV29-1 -
CASTPPDRGLGGYTF TGTGCCAGCACCCCTCCGGACAGGGGACTTGGTGGCTACACCTTC TRBD1 TRBJ1-2 TRBV28 -
CASSYGGRGDTQYF TGTGCCAGCAGTTACGGGGGCCGGGGAGATACGCAGTATTTT - TRBJ2-3 TRBV6-5 -
CASSVDASGVWGYTF TGTGCCAGCAGCGTAGATGCCTCGGGGGTTTGGGGCTACACCTTC - TRBJ1-2 TRBV9 -
CASSSDDRYLGGYTF TGTGCCAGCAGTTCAGACGACAGATATCTGGGCGGCTACACCTTC - TRBJ1-2 TRBV11-2 -
CATSSRLNTEAFF TGTGCCACCAGCAGCAGGCTAAACACTGAAGCTTTCTTT - TRBJ1-1 TRBV15 -
CSVERGHEQYF TGCAGCGTTGAACGAGGGCACGAGCAGTACTTC - TRBJ2-7 TRBV29-1 -
CASSFTGTSLSYNEQFF TGTGCCAGCAGCTTTACCGGGACTAGCTTGTCCTACAATGAGCAGTTCTTC TRBD2 TRBJ2-1 TRBV11-1 -
CSVMGRDRGKQYF TGCAGCGTTATGGGTCGGGATCGTGGGAAGCAGTACTTC - TRBJ2-7 TRBV29-1 -
CASSQDRGLYGYTF TGCGCCAGCAGCCAAGATAGAGGGCTCTATGGCTACACCTTC - TRBJ1-2 TRBV4-1 -
CASSIDLEGAAYNEQFF TGTGCCAGTAGTATAGATCTAGAAGGGGCGGCCTACAATGAGCAGTTCTTC - TRBJ2-1 TRBV19 -
CSAGGRAYNEQFF TGCAGCGCCGGCGGGAGAGCCTACAATGAGCAGTTCTTC TRBD2 TRBJ2-1 TRBV29-1 -
CASSRHGSFPRELFF TGTGCCAGCAGTCGGCACGGGTCCTTCCCCCGGGAGCTGTTTTTT - TRBJ2-2 TRBV6-6 -
CASSSGTSGRGADEQYF TGTGCCAGCAGCTCCGGGACTAGCGGGAGAGGTGCCGACGAGCAGTACTTC TRBD2 TRBJ2-7 TRBV11-3 -
CAWSVSGGTDTQYF TGTGCCTGGAGTGTTAGCGGGGGCACAGATACGCAGTATTTT TRBD2 TRBJ2-3 TRBV30 -
CASSIRDSLLGGYTF TGTGCCAGTAGTATCCGAGACAGCCTGCTGGGGGGCTACACCTTC - TRBJ1-2 TRBV19 -
CASSTGRPPYGYTF TGTGCCAGCAGCACAGGGCGCCCTCCCTATGGCTACACCTTC - TRBJ1-2 TRBV28 -
CASSQGQADTQYF TGTGCCAGCTCTCAAGGACAGGCAGATACGCAGTATTTT TRBD1 TRBJ2-3 TRBV18 once
CASSRDRGNYGYTF TGTGCCAGCAGTAGGGACAGGGGAAACTATGGCTACACCTTC TRBD1 TRBJ1-2 TRBV2 -
CASSLRVDYYGYTF TGTGCCAGCAGTTTAAGAGTAGATTACTATGGCTACACCTTC - TRBJ1-2 TRBV28 once